Shown below are 26 T cell receptor beta chains from a single sample sequenced in a study of T cells in Graves' hyperthyroidism and ophthalmopathy. TCR beta CDR3 regions were amplified from RNA. TCR CDR3 regions were first amplified by RT-PCR with HTBI primers. TCRdb redid the calling of the multiplex PCR reads with MiXCR, one entry per CDR3 protein. The data contain about 250,000 distinct CDR3 sequences, 13% to 15% of them singletons. The sample was blood. These receptors were taken from a woman aged 45-59 years with Graves' hyperthyroidism that later progressed to Graves' ophthalmopathy.

This clonotype was detected ten times or more. This chain uses TRBV27 with TRBJ1-3; D is undetermined. V lost 6 bases to trimming and J lost 4 bases, with 16 bases between them. Germline loops: CDR1 MNHEY, CDR2 SMNVEV (reference sequence). The CDR3 consists of 15 residues. For the CDR3, the DNA is TGTGCCAGCAGCCTTCGTCGGGGAGCCGGAAACACCATATATTTT. This gives the protein CASSLRRGAGNTIYF.

This clonotype occurred many times. The V and J genes are TRBV2 and TRBJ2-7; 11 bases align to TRBD2. The CDR3 extends over 15 amino acids. J lost 1 base, V lost 5 bases, and 4 bases had no gene match. Germline CDR1 is SNHLY and CDR2 is FYNNEI. As DNA, the CDR3 is TGTGCCAGCAGTAAGACTAGCGGGATATCCTACGAGCAGTACTTC. Amino acids: CASSKTSGISYEQYF.

This clonotype was observed at least ten times. CDR3 amino acids: CASSPQPGQSREMSKTVPRNEQFF. The CDR3 coding sequence is TGTGCCAGCAGTCCTCAGCCGGGACAGTCCCGCGAAATGAGCAAGACAGTCCCGCGAAATGAGCAGTTCTTC. The chain uses TRBV6-1 and TRBJ2-1; 7 bases line up with TRBD1. This CDR3 comprises 24 residues. Per the germline V gene, CDR1 is MNHNS and CDR2 is SASEGT. With V trimmed by 5 bases and J by 7 bases, 38 bases remained unmatched.

The sample holds many counts of this clonotype. This chain connects TRBV24-1 to TRBJ2-7, with 8 bases identical to TRBD1. Germline V gene data show CDR1 as KGHDR and CDR2 as SFDVKD. The V gene end was trimmed by 4 bases and the J gene end by 7 bases; junction bases not matched to a gene: 14. This CDR3 has 16 amino acids. CDR3 sequence: CATSEILRTGKREQYF. DNA for the CDR3: TGTGCCACCAGTGAGATCCTCAGGACAGGGAAGCGAGAGCAGTACTTC.

In this sample, this clonotype turned up many times. The DNA for the CDR3 is TGTGCCTGGAGTGCATATAGTACCTACAATGAGCAGTTCTTC. Encoded protein: CAWSAYSTYNEQFF. The V gene is TRBV30, the J gene TRBJ2-1, with D unclear. The CDR3 is 14 residues long. Germline V lookup: CDR1 GTSNPN, CDR2 SVGIG (reference sequence). V gave up 1 base and J gave up 2 bases, with 9 bases separating them.

At least ten counts were recorded for this clonotype. The chain is built from TRBV27 and TRBJ1-1, with D perhaps TRBD1 (5 bases). Germline loops: CDR1 MNHEY, CDR2 SMNVEV (reference sequence). The CDR3 has 13 residues. V dropped 6 bases and J dropped 4 bases, with 12 bases sitting between them. In DNA form, the CDR3 reads TGTGCCAGCAGATGGGACTTGGGCACTGAAGCTTTCTTT. This translates into CASRWDLGTEAFF.

This clonotype was recorded at least ten times. The chain carries TRBV28 and TRBJ1-2; TRBD1 agrees at 11 bases. CDR3 length: 15 amino acids. The junction had 9 bases not matched to a gene; V was cut back by 6 bases and J by 6 bases. Germline V gene data show CDR1 as MDHEN and CDR2 as SYDVKM. CDR3 bases: TGTGCCAGCAGCCCCCCCCCGGGACAGGGGGATGGCTACACCTTC. Protein sequence: CASSPPPGQGDGYTF.

A remark on this clonotype: A read error is possible here, since a much larger clone lies one base away. The chain carries TRBV12-3 or TRBV12-4 and TRBJ2-7; 7 bases map to TRBD2. CDR3 length: 15 amino acids. V gave up 6 bases and J gave up 6 bases; unmatched junction bases: 14. CDR3 in DNA: TGTGCCAGCAGCTTCCTAGGAGCGGGGCTATGCGAGCAGTACTTC. Its protein is CASSFLGAGLCEQYF.

There are many counts of this clonotype. This chain uses TRBV20-1 with TRBJ2-7; D gene unclear. The V gene lost 0 bases and the J gene lost 1 base, with 10 bases spanning the gap. The CDR3 runs to 14 residues. CDR1 DFQATT and CDR2 SNEGSKA come from the germline V gene (reference sequence). CDR3 in DNA: TGCAGTGCTAGAGATCCCAGGTCGTCCTACGAGCAGTACTTC. Amino acid sequence: CSARDPRSSYEQYF.

This clonotype was counted at least ten times. The chain joins TRBV10-1 to TRBJ1-1, with unresolved D. V was trimmed by 7 bases and J by 6 bases, leaving 24 bases between them. The CDR3 is 16 residues long. The V gene's germline CDR1 is WNHNN and CDR2 SYGVQD (reference sequence). The DNA of the CDR3 is TGCGCCAGCAATGTCCTCCCCCTTGGGTGGGTCGCTGAAGCTTTCTTT. It yields the protein CASNVLPLGWVAEAFF.

A remark on this clonotype: Being one base from a much bigger clone, this may be a read error. The chain links TRBV6-2 or TRBV6-3 to TRBJ2-3; TRBD2 agrees at 10 bases. The CDR3 covers 17 residues. Germline lookup yields CDR1 MNHEY and CDR2 SVGEGT. CDR3 sequence (DNA): TGTGCCAGCAATTACATCGGACTAGCGGCTAGGTCAGATACGCAGTATTTT. This sequence encodes CASNYIGLAARSDTQYF.

The table lists this clonotype with many counts. The chain couples TRBV2 to TRBJ2-5; TRBD1 agrees at 11 bases. J gave up 3 bases and V 6 bases, and 3 bases lay outside the gene matches. The CDR3 extends over 14 amino acids. Germline V gives CDR1 SNHLY, CDR2 FYNNEI. The CDR3 DNA follows: TGTGCCAGCAGGAGGGACAGGGGGGAAGAGACCCAGTACTTC. Protein sequence: CASRRDRGEETQYF.

In this sample, this clonotype turned up many times. The chain carries TRBV5-1 and TRBJ2-1; 9 bases line up with TRBD2. J was trimmed by 3 bases and V by 3 bases; bases with no gene match: 10. Germline V gene lookup returns CDR1 SGHRS and CDR2 YFSETQ. CDR3 length: 17 residues. The CDR3 bases are TGCGCCAGCAGCTCCCGAGCGGGAGGCGGCATCTACAATGAGCAGTTCTTC. Amino acids: CASSSRAGGGIYNEQFF.

This clonotype has a handful of counts. The chain has TRBV10-2 and TRBJ1-5, with D perhaps matching TRBD1 (5 bases). In germline, CDR1 is WSHSY, CDR2 SAAADI. The length of the CDR3 is 14 residues. Deletions cut 3 bases from V and 6 bases from J, with 12 bases between. The CDR3 sequence: CASSDRAGSQPQHF. The CDR3 DNA follows: TGCGCCAGCAGTGACAGGGCTGGGAGTCAGCCCCAGCATTTT.

This clonotype was recorded many times. The V gene is TRBV18, the J gene TRBJ1-3; D is unclear. V was trimmed by 3 bases and J by 4 bases, leaving 13 bases between them. Germline V gene sequence: CDR1 KGHSH, CDR2 LQKENI. This CDR3 contains 15 residues. As DNA, the CDR3 is TGTGCCAGCTCACCGGATCGGCAAAAAGGAAACACCATATATTTT. Translating gives CASSPDRQKGNTIYF.

Comment on this clonotype: A much larger clone sits a single nucleotide away, making a read error possible. The chain recombines TRBV28 with TRBJ2-1; no reliable D call. The germline V gene has CDR1 MDHEN and CDR2 SYDVKM. The CDR3 runs to 13 residues. V was clipped by 1 base and J by 8 bases, with 9 bases between them. CDR3 coding DNA: TGTGCCAGCAGTTTATTTAGAAGCGATGAGCAGTTCTTC. It is translated as CASSLFRSDEQFF. Full variable domain (rest looked up from reference TRBV28 and TRBJ2-1): DVKVTQSSRYLVKRTGEKVFLECVQDMDHENMFWYRQDPGLGLRLIYFSYDVKMKEKGDIPEGYSVSREKKERFSLILESASTNQTSMYLCASSLFRSDEQFFGPGTRLTVL.

Remarks on this clonotype: Since a much larger clone is just one base distant, this may be a read error. Lacking the conserved final phenylalanine or tryptophan, this CDR3 likely reflects a read error. This chain links TRBV20-1 with TRBJ1-5; the D gene is possibly TRBD1 (5 bases). Germline V gene lookup returns CDR1 DFQATT and CDR2 SNEGSKA (reference sequence). V shed 2 bases and J shed 2 bases, with 13 bases lying between them. The CDR3 is made up of 15 amino acids. The CDR3 is CSARIAGPRNQPQHL. The CDR3 coding sequence is TGCAGTGCTAGAATCGCAGGGCCTCGCAATCAGCCCCAGCATTTG.

This clonotype has at least ten counts. The rearrangement joins TRBV18 to TRBJ2-7, with D uncertain. CDR1 and CDR2 from the germline V gene are KGHSH and LQKENI. This CDR3 is 13 amino acids long. The V and J ends lost 2 bases and 3 bases respectively, with 8 bases between them. The CDR3 coding sequence is TGTGCCAGCTCACCAGAGGCAGGCTACGAGCAGTACTTC. Translating gives CASSPEAGYEQYF.

This sequence joins TRBV7-3 and TRBJ2-2; TRBD1 is a possible D gene (6 bases). This CDR3 is built from 15 residues. The germline CDR1 and CDR2 sequences are SGHTA and FQGTGA. Trimming stripped 5 bases from V and 2 bases from J, with 12 bases between. CDR3 bases: TGTGCCAGCAGCCCGGACAGCTTTAACACCGGGGAGCTGTTTTTT. Translating gives CASSPDSFNTGELFF.

This clonotype was counted many times. The genes are TRBV2 and TRBJ1-6; D is possibly TRBD1 (5 bases). Germline V gene data show CDR1 as SNHLY and CDR2 as FYNNEI. V was pared by 7 bases and J by 8 bases, with 12 bases between. The CDR3 spans 13 residues. The CDR3 bases are TGTGCCAGCACAGGGACGGCTTATTCACCCCTCCACTTT. This translates into CASTGTAYSPLHF.

This clonotype was observed a handful of times. The CDR3 loop reads CSAYQGAGANVLTF. The CDR3 nucleotides are TGCAGTGCTTATCAGGGGGCTGGGGCCAACGTCCTGACTTTC. The chain couples TRBV20-1 to TRBJ2-6, with TRBD1 matching 7 bases. Trimming took 5 bases from V and 2 from J; bases not matched to a gene: 3. The CDR3 has 14 amino acids. Germline V gene data show CDR1 as DFQATT and CDR2 as SNEGSKA (reference sequence).

The gene calls are TRBV12-3 or TRBV12-4 and TRBJ1-2; D may be TRBD1 (6 bases). With 7 bases removed from V and 4 bases from J, the gap between germline ends came to 28 bases. CDR3 length: 18 amino acids. CDR3 region: CASTRGGVPGQRTYGYTF. The CDR3 DNA reads TGTGCCAGCACCCGAGGGGGGGTCCCGGGCCAGAGAACCTATGGCTACACCTTC.

This clonotype was counted at least ten times. The CDR3 spells CASSYVRGGDTQYF. CDR3 sequence (DNA): TGTGCCAGCAGTTACGTCAGGGGCGGAGATACGCAGTATTTT. V usage is TRBV6-1 and J usage is TRBJ2-3; D might be TRBD1 (6 bases). The germline V and J ends were trimmed by 5 bases and 5 bases, with 14 bases remaining between them. CDR1 is MNHNS, CDR2 SASEGT, per germline. This CDR3 has 14 amino acids.

The J gene is TRBJ2-7, the V gene TRBV20-1, with 8 nucleotides matching TRBD1. Germline loops: CDR1 DFQATT, CDR2 SNEGSKA (reference sequence). The CDR3 sequence is 17 residues long. The ends lost 6 bases at V and 2 bases at J; junction bases unmatched: 18. This chain's CDR3 is CSATGTGIPAPTYEQYF. CDR3 nucleotides: TGCAGTGCAACCGGGACAGGCATTCCCGCCCCAACCTACGAGCAGTACTTC.

This clonotype has a count of ten or more. This chain uses TRBV15 with TRBJ1-4; D unresolved. V was clipped by 4 bases and J by 6 bases, with 15 bases between them. The CDR3 length is 15 residues. Germline loops: CDR1 LNHNV, CDR2 YYDKDF (reference sequence). CDR3: CATSKLGGSDEKLFF. The DNA for the CDR3 is TGTGCCACCAGCAAATTAGGTGGCTCGGATGAAAAACTGTTTTTT.

This clonotype was picked up a small number of times. The genes are TRBV10-1 and TRBJ2-1; D might be TRBD2 (6 bases). Germline loops: CDR1 WNHNN, CDR2 SYGVQD (reference sequence). V was shortened by 7 bases and J by 8 bases, with 18 bases between the two germline ends. This CDR3 spans 14 amino acids. In DNA form, the CDR3 reads TGCGCCAGCATGGGGGGTGGGGTCCGGGATGAGCAGTTCTTC. Translated, it gives CASMGGGVRDEQFF.